This TCR beta chain appears in the sequencing data of a study of T cell changes during pregnancy in multiple sclerosis. Measured with immunoSEQ multiplex PCR; TCRdb has only the in-frame clones, and not every one. Found here are nearly 110,000 clones, 75% to 95% of them singletons; the top ten hold 1.6%. Germline V gives CDR1 SGHRS, CDR2 YFSETQ. This CDR3 contains 15 residues. V gave up 0 bases and J gave up 2 bases, with 6 bases separating them. The rearrangement links TRBV5-1 to TRBJ2-6, with D tentatively TRBD1 (5 bases). The TCR sequence derives from a female donor with multiple sclerosis, enrolled in a pregnancy study. The sample in question was peripheral blood, obtained before pregnancy. The CDR3 bases are TGCGCCAGCAGCTTGGCCAGGGCTGGGGCCAACGTCCTGACTTTC. Its protein product is CASSLARAGANVLTF.